This TCR beta chain originates from a study of identical twins. MiXCR was run by TCRdb on the 5' RACE reads, yielding one entry per CDR3 protein. This table has some 730,000 distinct CDR3 sequences, over 15% appearing once. Per the germline V gene, CDR1 is SGDLS and CDR2 is YYNGEE. This CDR3 is built from 15 residues. Trimming cost V 1 base and J 5 bases, with 13 bases left between them. The data were also submitted as part of a second study, on T cells expressing NK-cell markers. As reported in that work: No clear determination of HCMV specificity was made for expanded NKG2C+ T cell clones.

V usage is TRBV9 and J usage is TRBJ2-1; the D gene could be TRBD1 or TRBD2 (5 bases each). Sequencing input: PBMCs. This clonotype was sampled from a young woman in good health. The DNA for the CDR3 is TGTGCCAGCAGCGTACCGGGCAGGGACGACAATGAGCAGTTCTTC. This translates into CASSVPGRDDNEQFF. The whole variable domain, filled in from reference TRBV9 and TRBJ2-1, reads DSGVTQTPKHLITATGQRVTLRCSPRSGDLSVYWYQQSLDQGLQFLIQYYNGEERAKGNILERFSAQQFPDLHSELNLSSLELGDSALYFCASSVPGRDDNEQFFGPGTRLTVL.